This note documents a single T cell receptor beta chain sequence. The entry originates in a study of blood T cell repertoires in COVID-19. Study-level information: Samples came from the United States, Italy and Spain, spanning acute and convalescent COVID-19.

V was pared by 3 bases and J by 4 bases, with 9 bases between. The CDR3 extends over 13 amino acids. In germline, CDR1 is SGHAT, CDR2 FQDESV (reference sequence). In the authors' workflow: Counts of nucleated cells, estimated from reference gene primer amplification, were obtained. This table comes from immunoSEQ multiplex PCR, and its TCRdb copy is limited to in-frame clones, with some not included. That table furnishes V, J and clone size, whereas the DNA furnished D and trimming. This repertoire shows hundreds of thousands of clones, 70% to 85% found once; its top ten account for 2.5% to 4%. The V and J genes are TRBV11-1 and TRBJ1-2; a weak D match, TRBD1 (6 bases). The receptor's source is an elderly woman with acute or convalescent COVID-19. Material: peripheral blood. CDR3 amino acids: CASSFGGGYGYTF. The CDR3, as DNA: TGTGCCAGCAGCTTTGGGGGCGGCTATGGCTACACCTTC.